The clone carrying this T cell receptor beta chain was counted a few times. Antigen specificity is unknown. V lost 7 bases and J lost 5, with 17 bases in between. The CDR3 consists of 15 residues. From germline, CDR1 is SNHLY and CDR2 FYNNEI. This sample was taken from a study of OX40 agonist ivuxolimab in advanced cancers. Study overall: Dose-escalation patients had hepatocellular carcinoma, melanoma, renal cell or head and neck cancer. A partial response was reached by three patients: one with hepatocellular carcinoma and two with cutaneous melanoma. Overall study results and limits: Relative to CD4+, CD8+ T cells held more expanded clones on average.

This table comes from immunoSEQ multiplex PCR, and its TCRdb copy is limited to in-frame clones, with some not included. Of tens of thousands of clones listed, approximately 80% were seen once; the top ten hold 4% to 4.5%. The J gene is TRBJ1-4, the V gene TRBV2, with a weak D call TRBD1 (5 bases). Source: CD4+ or CD8+ T cells sorted from blood, taken in a trial of the OX40 agonist ivuxolimab. This TCR came from an adult with an advanced solid tumor such as melanoma, head and neck, liver or kidney cancer. The CDR3 region is CASKRPGGENEKLFF. CDR3 bases: TGTGCCAGCAAGAGGCCAGGAGGGGAGAATGAAAAACTGTTTTTT.